This TCR beta chain originates from a study of T cells in Graves' hyperthyroidism and ophthalmopathy. Template material for amplifying TCR beta CDR3 regions consisted of RNA transcripts. The HTBI primer set was used in a first-round RT-PCR of the TCR CDR3. Each CDR3 protein gets one entry after TCRdb re-called the multiplex PCR reads with MiXCR. The profile shows about 180,000 distinct CDR3 sequences, over 15% of them singletons. This clonotype is labeled medium-sized. Antigen unknown. V lost 1 base to trimming and J lost 0 bases, with 9 bases between them. The CDR3 spans 15 residues. The germline CDR1 and CDR2 sequences are SGHRS and YFSETQ. General study points: The model made its ophthalmopathy prediction, and onset followed a median around six months later.

The genes are TRBV5-1 and TRBJ2-3, with D perhaps TRBD1 (5 bases). The TCR sequence derives from a woman aged 50 to 60 with Graves' hyperthyroidism. What was sequenced was blood. In nucleotides, the CDR3 is TGCGCCAGCAGCTTGTCGACAGCTAGCACAGATACGCAGTATTTT. Its translation: CASSLSTASTDTQYF.